Listed below are T cell receptor beta chains from one sample, sequenced in a study of cytomegalovirus exposure and HLA in healthy donors. Only in-frame clones appear in the TCRdb table, and some are missing; sequencing was by immunoSEQ multiplex PCR. The sample consists of 150,000 to 200,000 clones, more than 75% of them appearing once. The material sequenced was PBMCs. These receptors were obtained from a girl in the first two years of life in good health and CMV-seronegative. Both conserved end residues are part of each CDR3. Fields, in order: clone size, J gene, V gene, D gene, CDR3 DNA, CDR3 protein. D genes are given only for firm matches. Rows may omit the clone size; those that give it use once, few, many or a size class.

abundance: .
j_gene: TRBJ1-3
v_gene: TRBV27
d_gene: TRBD1
CDR3nt: TGTGCCAGCAGTACCGGGACAGGGTATGGAAACACCATATATTTT
CDR3aa: CASSTGTGYGNTIYF

abundance: .
j_gene: TRBJ1-2
v_gene: TRBV30
d_gene: TRBD1
CDR3nt: TGTGCCTGGAGTGCAGGGGGCGAAGGCTACACCTTC
CDR3aa: CAWSAGGEGYTF

abundance: .
j_gene: TRBJ2-1
v_gene: TRBV28
d_gene: TRBD2
CDR3nt: TGTGCCAGCGAAGACCTAGCGGGCGCTAACAATGAGCAGTTCTTC
CDR3aa: CASEDLAGANNEQFF

abundance: once
j_gene: TRBJ2-5
v_gene: TRBV15
d_gene: TRBD2
CDR3nt: TGTGCCACCAGCAGAGAGGCACTAGCGGGAGGGGGAGAGACCCAGTACTTC
CDR3aa: CATSREALAGGGETQYF

abundance: .
j_gene: TRBJ1-5
v_gene: TRBV7-9
d_gene: .
CDR3nt: TGTGCCAGCAGCGCGGGGGTCAGCAATCAGCCCCAGCATTTT
CDR3aa: CASSAGVSNQPQHF

abundance: .
j_gene: TRBJ2-7
v_gene: TRBV6-1
d_gene: .
CDR3nt: TGTGCCAGCAGTGAACTAGTCAGCTACGAGCAGTACTTC
CDR3aa: CASSELVSYEQYF

abundance: .
j_gene: TRBJ1-2
v_gene: TRBV2
d_gene: TRBD1
CDR3nt: TGTGCCAGCAGAGGCGGGACAGCTCACTATGGCTACACCTTC
CDR3aa: CASRGGTAHYGYTF

abundance: .
j_gene: TRBJ2-1
v_gene: TRBV13
d_gene: TRBD2
CDR3nt: TGTGCCAGCAGCTTAGATCCGGGCCTTGGGTTAGCGGGGGGAGTTGAGCAGTTCTTC
CDR3aa: CASSLDPGLGLAGGVEQFF

abundance: .
j_gene: TRBJ1-6
v_gene: TRBV10-3
d_gene: .
CDR3nt: TGTGCCATCAGTGTCAACAGGGATTCACCCCTCCACTTT
CDR3aa: CAISVNRDSPLHF

abundance: .
j_gene: TRBJ2-7
v_gene: TRBV11-2
d_gene: .
CDR3nt: TGTGCCAGCAGCTTAGGTGGCCCCTCCTACGAGCAGTACTTC
CDR3aa: CASSLGGPSYEQYF

abundance: .
j_gene: TRBJ1-2
v_gene: TRBV25-1
d_gene: TRBD1
CDR3nt: TGTGCCAGCAGTGGACAGGGTGGCTACACCTTC
CDR3aa: CASSGQGGYTF

abundance: .
j_gene: TRBJ1-1
v_gene: TRBV5-4
d_gene: .
CDR3nt: TGTGCCAGCAGCTTCAGGACAGAGGAAGCTTTCTTT
CDR3aa: CASSFRTEEAFF

abundance: few
j_gene: TRBJ2-6
v_gene: TRBV29-1
d_gene: .
CDR3nt: TGCAGCGTTGAAGAACCCAGGGTAACCGGGGCCAACGTCCTGACTTTC
CDR3aa: CSVEEPRVTGANVLTF

abundance: once
j_gene: TRBJ1-2
v_gene: TRBV4-1
d_gene: TRBD1
CDR3nt: TGCGCCAGCAGCCGAGTGGCCGGGACAGGGGTAGACTATGGCTACACCTTC
CDR3aa: CASSRVAGTGVDYGYTF

abundance: .
j_gene: TRBJ2-3
v_gene: TRBV7-8
d_gene: TRBD2
CDR3nt: TGTGCCAGCAGCTTAGCGGGCGGGAGGCCCACAGATACGCAGTATTTT
CDR3aa: CASSLAGGRPTDTQYF

abundance: .
j_gene: TRBJ1-3
v_gene: TRBV19
d_gene: .
CDR3nt: TGTGCCAGTAGTATTCGTTACAGGGCAGCGGACACCATATATTTT
CDR3aa: CASSIRYRAADTIYF

abundance: .
j_gene: TRBJ2-3
v_gene: TRBV2
d_gene: .
CDR3nt: TGTGCCAGCAGTGGTAGCCTTACGCAGTATTTT
CDR3aa: CASSGSLTQYF

abundance: .
j_gene: TRBJ2-5
v_gene: TRBV5-6
d_gene: TRBD2
CDR3nt: TGTGCCAGCAGTGGACTAGCGGGAGTGGAAGAGCAGTACTTC
CDR3aa: CASSGLAGVEEQYF

abundance: .
j_gene: TRBJ2-1
v_gene: TRBV7-9
d_gene: .
CDR3nt: TGTTCCAGCAGCTTACGGGATAAGAAGCAGTTCTTC
CDR3aa: CSSSLRDKKQFF

abundance: once
j_gene: TRBJ2-1
v_gene: TRBV9
d_gene: TRBD2
CDR3nt: TGTGCCAGCACCCCAGCGGGGACTAGCTCCTACAATGAGCAGTTCTTC
CDR3aa: CASTPAGTSSYNEQFF

abundance: .
j_gene: TRBJ2-3
v_gene: TRBV7-3
d_gene: .
CDR3nt: TGTGCCAGCAGCGCCCCGGACTATCCAGATACGCAGTATTTT
CDR3aa: CASSAPDYPDTQYF

abundance: .
j_gene: TRBJ2-5
v_gene: TRBV19
d_gene: .
CDR3nt: TGTGCCAGTAGTATAGATAACCAGGGGTCGGGAGAGACCCAGTACTTC
CDR3aa: CASSIDNQGSGETQYF

abundance: .
j_gene: TRBJ2-7
v_gene: TRBV2
d_gene: .
CDR3nt: TGTGCCAGCGGGGCGGGGTCACGCTCCTACGAGCAGTACTTC
CDR3aa: CASGAGSRSYEQYF

abundance: .
j_gene: TRBJ1-1
v_gene: TRBV23-1
d_gene: .
CDR3nt: TGCGCCAGCAGTCACACGTGGGGAGGGGACACTGAAGCTTTCTTT
CDR3aa: CASSHTWGGDTEAFF

abundance: .
j_gene: TRBJ1-2
v_gene: TRBV7-3
d_gene: .
CDR3nt: TGTGCCAGCAGCCAAGAGGGCCGAGTGGGGGGGCAGTTGAATGGCTACACCTTC
CDR3aa: CASSQEGRVGGQLNGYTF

abundance: .
j_gene: TRBJ1-5
v_gene: TRBV5-1
d_gene: TRBD1
CDR3nt: TGCGCCAGCAGCTTTTCTACAGGGGACAATCAGCCCCAGCATTTT
CDR3aa: CASSFSTGDNQPQHF

abundance: once
j_gene: TRBJ2-3
v_gene: TRBV19
d_gene: .
CDR3nt: TGTGCCAGTAGTGGTGGACTGGAAACTAGCACAGATACGCAGTATTTT
CDR3aa: CASSGGLETSTDTQYF

abundance: .
j_gene: TRBJ2-5
v_gene: TRBV6-6
d_gene: TRBD1
CDR3nt: TGTGCCAGCAGTCACCGGGACAGGGTAGAGACCCAGTACTTC
CDR3aa: CASSHRDRVETQYF

abundance: .
j_gene: TRBJ2-5
v_gene: TRBV5-4
d_gene: .
CDR3nt: TGTGCCAGCAGCCCAGGTAGGGGGGGCCGACAAGAGACCCAGTACTTC
CDR3aa: CASSPGRGGRQETQYF

abundance: .
j_gene: TRBJ2-7
v_gene: TRBV12-5
d_gene: TRBD2
CDR3nt: TGTGCTAGTGGTATACCCCGGACTAGCGGGGACTACGAGCAGTACTTC
CDR3aa: CASGIPRTSGDYEQYF

abundance: once
j_gene: TRBJ2-1
v_gene: TRBV6-5
d_gene: TRBD2
CDR3nt: TGTGCCAGCAGCCTCCGACTAGCGGGTAGGGATGAGCAGTTCTTC
CDR3aa: CASSLRLAGRDEQFF

abundance: .
j_gene: TRBJ2-5
v_gene: TRBV9
d_gene: .
CDR3nt: TGTGCCAGCAGCGTTAACAGTCTCCGGGAGACCCAGTACTTC
CDR3aa: CASSVNSLRETQYF

abundance: .
j_gene: TRBJ2-1
v_gene: TRBV27
d_gene: .
CDR3nt: TGTGCCAGCAGTTTGGTGGCGGGGTCCTACAATGAGCAGTTCTTC
CDR3aa: CASSLVAGSYNEQFF

abundance: .
j_gene: TRBJ1-6
v_gene: TRBV6-1
d_gene: TRBD1
CDR3nt: TGTGCCACAGGGGGCTCCTATAATTCACCCCTCCACTTT
CDR3aa: CATGGSYNSPLHF

abundance: .
j_gene: TRBJ1-1
v_gene: TRBV13
d_gene: TRBD1
CDR3nt: TGTGCCAGCAGCATTACCGGGACAGGGGGGATGAACACTGAAGCTTTCTTT
CDR3aa: CASSITGTGGMNTEAFF

abundance: .
j_gene: TRBJ2-1
v_gene: TRBV6-5
d_gene: TRBD2
CDR3nt: TGTGCCAGCAGCCGAGGACTAGCGGAGTACAATGAGCAGTTCTTC
CDR3aa: CASSRGLAEYNEQFF

abundance: .
j_gene: TRBJ2-7
v_gene: TRBV7-8
d_gene: .
CDR3nt: TGTGCCAGCTCGAAAGCCCCGGGACATGCCTACGAGCAGTACTTC
CDR3aa: CASSKAPGHAYEQYF

abundance: .
j_gene: TRBJ2-1
v_gene: TRBV7-9
d_gene: TRBD2
CDR3nt: TGTGCCAGCAGCGCGACTAGCGGGAGAGTCTATGAGCAGTTCTTC
CDR3aa: CASSATSGRVYEQFF

abundance: once
j_gene: TRBJ1-5
v_gene: TRBV7-9
d_gene: .
CDR3nt: TGTGCCAGCAGCTTAAAAACAGGGCATCAGCCCCAGCATTTT
CDR3aa: CASSLKTGHQPQHF

abundance: .
j_gene: TRBJ2-2
v_gene: TRBV30
d_gene: .
CDR3nt: TGTGCCTGGAGTGTCGCCAGGCCAATATACACCGGGGAGCTGTTTTTT
CDR3aa: CAWSVARPIYTGELFF

abundance: .
j_gene: TRBJ2-7
v_gene: TRBV12-5
d_gene: .
CDR3nt: TGTGCTAGTGGTCTTTATTACGAGCAGTACTTC
CDR3aa: CASGLYYEQYF

abundance: .
j_gene: TRBJ1-3
v_gene: TRBV9
d_gene: .
CDR3nt: TGTGCCAGCAGCGTAGATATTGGAAACACCATATATTTT
CDR3aa: CASSVDIGNTIYF

abundance: once
j_gene: TRBJ2-5
v_gene: TRBV4-1
d_gene: .
CDR3nt: TGCGCCAGCAGCCAGCGGGACCAAGAGACCCAGTACTTC
CDR3aa: CASSQRDQETQYF

abundance: .
j_gene: TRBJ2-3
v_gene: TRBV2
d_gene: TRBD2
CDR3nt: TGTGCCAGCACTAGGACTAGCGGGGGAATCACAGATACGCAGTATTTT
CDR3aa: CASTRTSGGITDTQYF

abundance: .
j_gene: TRBJ2-7
v_gene: TRBV19
d_gene: .
CDR3nt: TGTGCCAGTAAACGCGGCCCCCTCTCCTACGAGCAGTACTTC
CDR3aa: CASKRGPLSYEQYF

abundance: .
j_gene: TRBJ2-7
v_gene: TRBV7-3
d_gene: .
CDR3nt: TGTGCCAGCAGCTTAGGGGGGAATCGTAACGAGCAGTACTTC
CDR3aa: CASSLGGNRNEQYF

abundance: once
j_gene: TRBJ2-3
v_gene: TRBV21-1
d_gene: .
CDR3nt: TGTGCCAGCAGCAATTTTGAGCTACTACAATGCCAGCGGGACCCCACAGATACGCAGTATTTT
CDR3aa: CASSNFELLQCQRDPTDTQYF

abundance: .
j_gene: TRBJ1-4
v_gene: TRBV2
d_gene: .
CDR3nt: TGTGCCAGCAGTGCAGCCGGGTTTGAAAAACTGTTTTTT
CDR3aa: CASSAAGFEKLFF

abundance: .
j_gene: TRBJ1-5
v_gene: TRBV2
d_gene: .
CDR3nt: TGTGCCAGCAGCGACACCCTAAATCAGCCCCAGCATTTT
CDR3aa: CASSDTLNQPQHF

abundance: .
j_gene: TRBJ2-2
v_gene: TRBV9
d_gene: .
CDR3nt: TGTGCCAGCAGCGCGGGGAACAGGGTTTCCCGGGAGCTGTTTTTT
CDR3aa: CASSAGNRVSRELFF

abundance: .
j_gene: TRBJ1-3
v_gene: TRBV4-1
d_gene: TRBD1
CDR3nt: TGCGCCAGCAGCCACCCCGGGACAGGGGATTCTGGAAACACCATATATTTT
CDR3aa: CASSHPGTGDSGNTIYF